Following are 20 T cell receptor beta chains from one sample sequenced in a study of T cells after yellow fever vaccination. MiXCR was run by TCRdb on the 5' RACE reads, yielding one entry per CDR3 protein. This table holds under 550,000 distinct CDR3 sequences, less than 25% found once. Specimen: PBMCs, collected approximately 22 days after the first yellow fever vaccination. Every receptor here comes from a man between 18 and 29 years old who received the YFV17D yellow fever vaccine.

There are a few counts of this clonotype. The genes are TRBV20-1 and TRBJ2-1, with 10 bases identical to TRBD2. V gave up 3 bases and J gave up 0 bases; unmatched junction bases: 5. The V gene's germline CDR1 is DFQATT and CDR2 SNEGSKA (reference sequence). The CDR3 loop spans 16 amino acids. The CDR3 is CSASESSGGSYNEQFF. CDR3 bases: TGCAGTGCTAGTGAGTCTAGCGGGGGCTCCTACAATGAGCAGTTCTTC.

The CDR3 spells CASRRDRGEYGYTF. CDR3 nucleotides: TGCGCCAGCCGACGGGACCGGGGAGAGTATGGCTACACCTTC. This chain joins TRBV23-1 and TRBJ1-2, with D possibly matching TRBD1 (5 bases). TRBV23-1 belongs to the ORF category, with a function that is uncertain. V was pared by 8 bases and J by 5 bases, with 18 bases between. The CDR3 has 14 amino acids.

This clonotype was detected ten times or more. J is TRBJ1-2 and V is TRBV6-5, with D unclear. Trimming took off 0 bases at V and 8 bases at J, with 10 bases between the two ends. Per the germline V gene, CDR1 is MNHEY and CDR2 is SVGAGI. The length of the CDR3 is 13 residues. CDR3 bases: TGTGCCAGCAGTTACTCGGGGAGTTACGGCTACACCTTC. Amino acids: CASSYSGSYGYTF.

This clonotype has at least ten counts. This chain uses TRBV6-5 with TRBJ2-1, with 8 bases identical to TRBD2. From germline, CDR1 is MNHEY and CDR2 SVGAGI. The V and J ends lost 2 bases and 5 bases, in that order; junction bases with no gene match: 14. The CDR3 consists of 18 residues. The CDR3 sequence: CASSYGPEPGLDHNEQFF. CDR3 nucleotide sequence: TGTGCCAGCAGTTACGGCCCTGAGCCGGGACTAGATCACAATGAGCAGTTCTTC.

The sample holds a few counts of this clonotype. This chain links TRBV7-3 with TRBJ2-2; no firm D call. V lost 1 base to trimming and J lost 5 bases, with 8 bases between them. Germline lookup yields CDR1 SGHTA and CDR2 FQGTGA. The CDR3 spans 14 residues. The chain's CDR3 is CASSLSRWTGELFF. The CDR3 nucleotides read TGTGCCAGCAGCTTAAGCCGTTGGACCGGGGAGCTGTTTTTT.

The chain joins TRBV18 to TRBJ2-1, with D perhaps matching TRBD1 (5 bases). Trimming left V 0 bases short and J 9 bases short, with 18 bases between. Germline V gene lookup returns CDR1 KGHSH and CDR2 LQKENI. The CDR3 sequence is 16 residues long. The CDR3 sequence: CASSPPTKGPMGEQFF. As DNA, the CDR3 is TGTGCCAGCTCACCACCGACGAAGGGGCCAATGGGTGAGCAGTTCTTC.

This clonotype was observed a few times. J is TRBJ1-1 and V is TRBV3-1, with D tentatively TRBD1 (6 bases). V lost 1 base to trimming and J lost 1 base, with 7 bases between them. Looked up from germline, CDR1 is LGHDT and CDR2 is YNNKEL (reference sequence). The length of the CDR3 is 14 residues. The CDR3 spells CASSQVQGNTEAFF. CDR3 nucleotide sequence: TGTGCCAGCAGCCAAGTACAGGGGAACACTGAAGCTTTCTTT.

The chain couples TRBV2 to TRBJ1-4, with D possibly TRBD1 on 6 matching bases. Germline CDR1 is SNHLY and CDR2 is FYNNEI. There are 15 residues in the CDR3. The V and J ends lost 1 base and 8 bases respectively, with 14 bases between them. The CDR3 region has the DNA TGTGCCAGCAGTGAAGGGGGGCCCCTAGAGGAAAAACTGTTTTTT. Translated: CASSEGGPLEEKLFF.

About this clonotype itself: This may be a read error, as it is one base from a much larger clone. The CDR3 DNA follows: TGTGCCAGCAGCCGACTAGCGGCATATACGCAGTATTTT. It is translated as CASSRLAAYTQYF. This chain connects TRBV6-6 to TRBJ2-3; 9 nucleotides align to TRBD2. The CDR3 extends over 13 amino acids. V dropped 6 bases and J dropped 7; count of bases not matched to a gene: 5. Germline CDR1 and CDR2: MNHNY and SVGAGI (reference sequence).

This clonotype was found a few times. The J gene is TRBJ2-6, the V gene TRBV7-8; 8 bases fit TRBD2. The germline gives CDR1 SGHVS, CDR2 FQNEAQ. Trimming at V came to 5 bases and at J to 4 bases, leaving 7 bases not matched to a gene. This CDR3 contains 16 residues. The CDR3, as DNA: TGTGCCAGCAGCCCGGGGGGGGCTGGAGGGGCCAACGTCCTGACTTTC. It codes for CASSPGGAGGANVLTF.

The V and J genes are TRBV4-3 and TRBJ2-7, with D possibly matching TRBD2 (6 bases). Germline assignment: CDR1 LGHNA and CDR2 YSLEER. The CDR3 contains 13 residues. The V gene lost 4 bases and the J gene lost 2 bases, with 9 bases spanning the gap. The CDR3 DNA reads TGCGCCAGCAGCCTCCGGGAGCCCTACGAGCAGTACGTC. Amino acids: CASSLREPYEQYV.

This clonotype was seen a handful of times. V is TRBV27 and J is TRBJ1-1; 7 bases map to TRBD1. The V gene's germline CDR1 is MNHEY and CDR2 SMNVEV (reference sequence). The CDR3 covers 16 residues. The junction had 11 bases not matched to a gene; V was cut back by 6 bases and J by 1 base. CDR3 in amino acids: CASSPARRDRNTEAFF. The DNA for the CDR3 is TGTGCCAGCAGCCCCGCCCGCCGGGACAGGAACACTGAAGCTTTCTTT.

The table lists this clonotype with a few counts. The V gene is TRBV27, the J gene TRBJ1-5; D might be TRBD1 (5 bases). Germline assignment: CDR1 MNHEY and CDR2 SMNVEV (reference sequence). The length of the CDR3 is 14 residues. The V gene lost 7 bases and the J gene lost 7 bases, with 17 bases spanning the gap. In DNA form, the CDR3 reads TGTGCCAGCAAGCGGGGGATCGGCCAGCAGCCCCAGCATTTT. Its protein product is CASKRGIGQQPQHF.

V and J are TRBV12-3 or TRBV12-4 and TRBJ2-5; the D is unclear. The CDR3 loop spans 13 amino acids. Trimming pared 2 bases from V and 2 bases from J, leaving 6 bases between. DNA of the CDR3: TGTGCCAGCAGTTTATGGCGTCAAGAGACCCAGTACTTC. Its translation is CASSLWRQETQYF.

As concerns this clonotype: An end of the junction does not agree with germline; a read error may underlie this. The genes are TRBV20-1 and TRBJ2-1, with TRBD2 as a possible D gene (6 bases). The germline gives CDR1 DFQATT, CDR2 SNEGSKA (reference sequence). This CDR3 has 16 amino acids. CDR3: CCARDGGASSYNEQFF. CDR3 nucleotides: TGCTGTGCTAGAGATGGAGGGGCTAGCTCCTACAATGAGCAGTTCTTC.

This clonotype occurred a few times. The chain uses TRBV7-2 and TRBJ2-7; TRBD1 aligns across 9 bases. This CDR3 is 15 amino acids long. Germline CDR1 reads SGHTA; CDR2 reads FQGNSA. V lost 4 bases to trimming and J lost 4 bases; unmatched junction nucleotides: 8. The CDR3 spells CASSSRQGDLYEQYF. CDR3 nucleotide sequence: TGTGCCAGCAGCTCCCGACAGGGGGATCTTTACGAGCAGTACTTC.

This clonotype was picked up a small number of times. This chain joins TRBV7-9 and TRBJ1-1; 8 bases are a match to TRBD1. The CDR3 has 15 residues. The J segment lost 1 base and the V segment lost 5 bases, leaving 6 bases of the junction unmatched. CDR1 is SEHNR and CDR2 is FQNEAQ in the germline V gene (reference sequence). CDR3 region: CASSRRQGTNTEAFF. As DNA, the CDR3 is TGTGCCAGCAGCCGCCGACAGGGGACGAACACTGAAGCTTTCTTT.

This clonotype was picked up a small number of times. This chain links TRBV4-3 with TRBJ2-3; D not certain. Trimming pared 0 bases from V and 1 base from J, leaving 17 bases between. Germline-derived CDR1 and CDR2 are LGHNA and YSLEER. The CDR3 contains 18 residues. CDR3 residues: CASSQEGFYGGGTDTQYF. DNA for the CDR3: TGCGCCAGCAGCCAAGAGGGGTTCTATGGTGGGGGCACAGATACGCAGTATTTT.

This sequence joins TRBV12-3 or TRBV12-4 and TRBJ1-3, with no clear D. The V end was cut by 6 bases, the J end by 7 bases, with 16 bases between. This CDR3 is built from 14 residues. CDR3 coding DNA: TGTGCCAGCAGCCTCAGTTCAACAGCCAACACCATATATTTT. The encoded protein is CASSLSSTANTIYF.

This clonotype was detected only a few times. CDR3 sequence (DNA): TGTGCCAGCAGTGAGGGCCCGGGACACCTTTATGGCTACACCTTC. Its protein is CASSEGPGHLYGYTF. The chain is built from TRBV25-1 and TRBJ1-2; perhaps TRBD1 as D (6 bases). This CDR3 comprises 15 residues. V was shortened by 3 bases and J by 5 bases, with 16 bases between the two germline ends. From germline, CDR1 is MGHDK and CDR2 SYGVNS.